The clone carrying this TCR beta chain has only a few counts. Noted time point: patch test 1, 2 weeks after DPC sensitization. Treatment given: therapeutic diphenylcyclopropenone sensitization with weekly scalp DPC. This record comes from a study of human T cells and chemical hapten exposure. Study as a whole: Slight volume differences across pooled libraries mainly accounted for varying per-sample TCR yields.

Germline lookup yields CDR1 SQVTM and CDR2 ANQGSEA. The V end lost 3 bases, the J end lost 1 base, and 3 bases lay between the germline ends. CDR3 length equals 11 residues. Individual cDNA molecules (in the library) carried attached unique molecular identifiers. In TCRdb, the RACE reads were re-called with MiXCR into one record per CDR3 protein. Here the sample spans some 340,000 distinct CDR3 sequences, around 6.9% being singletons. This specimen was whole blood, taken in connection with sensitization to the hapten diphenylcyclopropenone (DPC). J is TRBJ1-2 and V is TRBV29-1; D not resolved. This TCR was recovered from a woman under 30 with alopecia areata. Some clones in this sample may be carry-over from other donors' samples. CDR3 DNA: TGCAGCGTTGATTTTAACTATGGCTACACCTTC. This codes for CSVDFNYGYTF. The variable domain in full, completed from reference TRBV29-1 and TRBJ1-2, reads SAVISQKPSRDICQRGTSLTIQCQVDSQVTMMFWYRQQPGQSLTLIATANQGSEATYESGFVIDKFPISRPNLTFSTLTVSNMSPEDSSIYLCSVDFNYGYTFGSGTRLTVV.